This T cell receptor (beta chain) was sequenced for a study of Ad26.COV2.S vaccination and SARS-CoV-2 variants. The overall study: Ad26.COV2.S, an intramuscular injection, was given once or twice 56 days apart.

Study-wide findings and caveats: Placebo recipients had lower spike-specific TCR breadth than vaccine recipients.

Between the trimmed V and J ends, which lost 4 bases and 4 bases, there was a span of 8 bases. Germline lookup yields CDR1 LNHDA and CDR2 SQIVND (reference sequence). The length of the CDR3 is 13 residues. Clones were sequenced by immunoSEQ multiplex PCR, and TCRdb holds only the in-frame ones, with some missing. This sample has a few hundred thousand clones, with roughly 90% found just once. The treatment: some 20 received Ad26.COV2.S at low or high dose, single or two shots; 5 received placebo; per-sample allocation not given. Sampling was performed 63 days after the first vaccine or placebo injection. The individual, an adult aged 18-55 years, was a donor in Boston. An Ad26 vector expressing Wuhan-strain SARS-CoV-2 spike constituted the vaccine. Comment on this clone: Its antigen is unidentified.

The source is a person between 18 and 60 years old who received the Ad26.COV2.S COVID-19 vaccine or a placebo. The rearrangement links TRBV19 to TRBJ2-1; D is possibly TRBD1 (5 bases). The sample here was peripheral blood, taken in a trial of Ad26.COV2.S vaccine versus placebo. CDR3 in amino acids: CASSKPGYNEQFF. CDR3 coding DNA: TGTGCCAGTAGTAAACCAGGGTACAATGAGCAGTTCTTC.